One sample yielded the 28 T cell receptor beta chains listed below, sequenced in a study of CD8 T cell repertoires and HIV-1 epitope variants. Their antigens remain unidentified. The protocol was immunoSEQ multiplex PCR, while the TCRdb copy is restricted to in-frame clones and leaves out a portion. The data hold 4,600 or so clones, with 50% to 70% observed a single time. The sample comprised cultured CD8+ T cells derived from PBMCs. These receptors were obtained from a male donor with HIV.

V is TRBV9 and J is TRBJ1-1; 7 bases are shared with TRBD1. J was trimmed by 3 bases and V by 2 bases; bases with no gene match: 7. The CDR3 has 15 amino acids. CDR1 and CDR2 from the germline V gene are SGDLS and YYNGEE. CDR3 region: CASSVTGYGDTEAFF. The CDR3 DNA is TGTGCCAGCAGCGTGACAGGGTACGGAGACACTGAAGCTTTCTTT.

V and J are TRBV30 and TRBJ2-7, with D perhaps matching TRBD1 (5 bases). The ends were cut back, 3 bases at V and 2 bases at J, with 8 bases in the middle. This CDR3 spans 12 amino acids. Germline V gene data show CDR1 as GTSNPN and CDR2 as SVGIG (reference sequence). The CDR3 sequence: CAWREQAYEQYF. For the CDR3, the DNA is TGTGCCTGGAGAGAACAGGCCTACGAGCAGTACTTC.

CDR3 amino acids: CASSYKREAFF. The DNA of the CDR3 is TGTGCCAGCAGTTACAAGCGGGAAGCTTTCTTT. The chain carries TRBV6-5 and TRBJ1-1, with D hard to call. The CDR3 is 11 residues long. The germline CDR1 and CDR2 sequences are MNHEY and SVGAGI. V gave up 2 bases and J gave up 8 bases, with 6 bases separating them.

This clone was observed once. The chain is built from TRBV2 and TRBJ2-1; 7 bases are a match to TRBD2. The CDR3 consists of 15 residues. Germline CDR1 SNHLY, CDR2 FYNNEI. Unmatched junction bases numbered 8, after V lost 2 bases and J lost 7 bases. The CDR3 DNA reads as TGTGCCAGCAGTGAATTTGCGGGAGCGGGAAATGAGCAGTTCTTC. Its protein product is CASSEFAGAGNEQFF.

The J gene is TRBJ1-1, the V gene TRBV7-2, with a possible D match to TRBD1 (6 bases). The CDR3 is made up of 15 amino acids. Germline CDR1 and CDR2: SGHTA and FQGNSA. Trimming shortened V by 1 base and J by 3 bases, and 12 bases separated the two germline ends. CDR3 region: CASSLDATGYTEAFF. CDR3 nucleotide sequence: TGTGCCAGCAGCTTAGACGCAACAGGGTACACTGAAGCTTTCTTT. The full variable domain, rest sourced from reference TRBV7-2 and TRBJ1-1, is GAGVSQSPSNKVTEKGKDVELRCDPISGHTALYWYRQSLGQGLEFLIYFQGNSAPDKSGLPSDRFSAERTGGSVSTLTIQRTQQEDSAVYLCASSLDATGYTEAFFGQGTRLTVV.

This clone was seen a handful of times. The chain has TRBV5-5 and TRBJ2-5; TRBD2 matches 11 bases. The CDR3 contains 15 residues. V was pared by 2 bases and J by 2 bases, with 2 bases of the junction left unmatched. Per germline, CDR1 SGHKS and CDR2 YYEKEE (reference sequence). CDR3 DNA sequence: TGTGCCAGCAGCTTTTCTAGCGGGGGGCAAGAGACCCAGTACTTC. It translates to CASSFSSGGQETQYF.

This rearrangement joins TRBV6-5 to TRBJ2-3; 12 bases are shared with TRBD2. V dropped 4 bases and J dropped 2; count of bases not matched to a gene: 4. Germline-derived CDR1 and CDR2 are MNHEY and SVGAGI. There are 16 residues in the CDR3. CDR3 protein: CASSSWTSGDTDTQYF. The CDR3 coding sequence is TGTGCCAGCAGTTCCTGGACTAGCGGGGACACAGATACGCAGTATTTT.

In the case of this clone: Compared with germline, one end of the junction differs, possibly owing to a read error. The chain couples TRBV10-1 to TRBJ2-7; D is ambiguous. Germline V gene lookup returns CDR1 WNHNN and CDR2 SYGVQD (reference sequence). This CDR3 is 10 amino acids long. CDR3 nucleotides: TGCGCCATCCCCTCCCACGAGCAGTACTTC. Translation: CAIPSHEQYF.

The rearrangement uses TRBV19 and TRBJ2-1, with 10 bases fitting TRBD2. The CDR3 length is 18 residues. Germline V gene data show CDR1 as LNHDA and CDR2 as SQIVND (reference sequence). The V segment lost 2 bases and the J segment 4 bases; nucleotides outside the gene matches: 11. DNA of the CDR3: TGTGCCAGTAGTATAAGACGAGCGGGGGGGCCGCAATACAATGAGCAGTTCTTC. Protein sequence: CASSIRRAGGPQYNEQFF.

This clone was picked up a small number of times. The chain couples TRBV7-9 to TRBJ2-7, with D perhaps TRBD1 (5 bases). This CDR3 has 14 amino acids. CDR1 and CDR2 (germline): SEHNR, FQNEAQ (reference sequence). Trimming left V 5 bases short and J 2 bases short, with 13 bases between. The CDR3 spells CASSPTDSTYEQYF. The CDR3 DNA sequence: TGTGCCAGCAGCCCGACCGACAGCACCTACGAGCAGTACTTC.

This clone came up a few times. The chain uses TRBV29-1 and TRBJ1-1; D is unclear. CDR3 length: 13 amino acids. V was pared by 4 bases and J by 3 bases, with 12 bases between. Germline V CDR1 and CDR2: SQVTM, ANQGSEA. CDR3 bases: TGCAGCGTTGTCACACATTCGGACACTGAAGCTTTCTTT. Amino acid sequence: CSVVTHSDTEAFF.

The chain couples TRBV19 to TRBJ2-2; D might be TRBD2 (6 bases). Trimming cost V 5 bases and J 4 bases, with 14 bases left between them. Germline CDR1 LNHDA, CDR2 SQIVND (reference sequence). The CDR3 loop spans 15 amino acids. The CDR3 DNA reads as TGTGCCAGTAGTTTGTGGGAGGTTAGCACCGGGGAGCTGTTTTTT. Protein: CASSLWEVSTGELFF.

This clone has only a few counts. The chain carries TRBV18 and TRBJ2-7, with D perhaps TRBD1 (6 bases). V was trimmed by 6 bases and J by 2 bases, leaving 11 bases between them. The CDR3 runs 13 residues. CDR1 is KGHSH and CDR2 is LQKENI in the germline V gene. The DNA of the CDR3 is TGTGCCAGCTCTCACAGGGACACCTACGAGCAGTACTTC. Encoded protein: CASSHRDTYEQYF.

V gene TRBV29-1 combines with J gene TRBJ1-2; 7 bases are shared with TRBD1. V dropped 5 bases and J dropped 7; count of bases not matched to a gene: 7. The CDR3 contains 12 residues. CDR1 is SQVTM and CDR2 is ANQGSEA in the germline V gene. The CDR3 sequence: CSVSTGAGGYTF. DNA for the CDR3: TGCAGCGTTTCAACAGGGGCCGGTGGCTACACCTTC.

V and J are TRBV5-6 and TRBJ2-3; the match to TRBD2 covers 9 bases. CDR3 length: 18 residues. V lost 1 base to trimming and J lost 1 base; unmatched junction nucleotides: 10. Germline lookup yields CDR1 SGHDT and CDR2 YYEEEE. The CDR3 loop reads CASSLILAGDKGTDTQYF. The CDR3 region has the DNA TGTGCCAGCAGCTTGATCTTAGCGGGAGATAAAGGCACAGATACGCAGTATTTT.

This chain connects TRBV7-9 to TRBJ2-2; D tentatively reads TRBD1 or TRBD2 (5 bases each). The ends were cut back, 5 bases at V and 0 bases at J, with 19 bases in the middle. CDR3 length equals 18 residues. Germline CDR1 and CDR2: SEHNR and FQNEAQ (reference sequence). The CDR3 coding sequence is TGTGCCAGCAGCACCGTCCGGGACCTAGAGTCGAACACCGGGGAGCTGTTTTTT. The encoded protein is CASSTVRDLESNTGELFF.

J is TRBJ2-1 and V is TRBV4-3; 8 positions match TRBD2. The V gene end was trimmed by 1 base and the J gene end by 2 bases; junction bases not matched to a gene: 10. The CDR3 consists of 18 residues. From germline, CDR1 is LGHNA and CDR2 YSLEER. CDR3 DNA: TGCGCCAGCAGCCAAGCCCAGCCCGGGGGGGCTACCTACAATGAGCAGTTCTTC. Translating it yields CASSQAQPGGATYNEQFF.

The sample holds a few counts of this clone. The rearrangement joins TRBV19 to TRBJ1-1; D is possibly TRBD1 (5 bases). The germline V gene encodes CDR1 LNHDA and CDR2 SQIVND (reference sequence). The CDR3 spans 14 residues. V lost 4 bases, J lost 1 base, and 10 bases lay in between. The CDR3 loop is CASSTGIRNTEAFF. CDR3 in DNA: TGTGCCAGTAGTACAGGGATACGGAACACTGAAGCTTTCTTT.

This chain connects TRBV14 to TRBJ2-1; 10 bases map to TRBD2. Germline V gene data show CDR1 as SGHDN and CDR2 as FVKESK. The CDR3 length is 13 residues. V trimming: 6 bases; J trimming: 9 bases; junction bases outside the gene matches: 5. CDR3 sequence: CASRLAGEGEQFF. In DNA, the CDR3 is TGTGCCAGCAGGCTAGCGGGAGAAGGTGAGCAGTTCTTC.

V is TRBV7-2 and J is TRBJ1-1; D is ambiguous. V gave up 8 bases and J gave up 6 bases, with 16 bases separating them. Germline CDR1 and CDR2: SGHTA and FQGNSA. The CDR3 is made up of 13 amino acids. CDR3 region: CASLDAGKAEAFF. The DNA for the CDR3 is TGTGCCAGCCTAGACGCGGGGAAGGCTGAAGCTTTCTTT.

This clone has only a few counts. The chain employs TRBV27 and TRBJ1-2, with unresolved D. V lost 3 bases, J lost 8 bases, and 16 bases lay in between. Germline V CDR1 and CDR2: MNHEY, SMNVEV (reference sequence). The CDR3 consists of 14 residues. The CDR3 DNA reads TGTGCCAGCAGTTTCTGGCCTCTGTCTGACGGCTACACCTTC. This gives the protein CASSFWPLSDGYTF.

The CDR3 nucleotides read TGTGCCGTTAGCGGGAGGGCTGAGGAGCAGTACTTC. Translated, it gives CAVSGRAEEQYF. The rearrangement links TRBV7-8 to TRBJ2-7, with 11 bases fitting TRBD2. Germline trimming cut 11 bases from V and 7 bases from J; bases unmatched to any gene: 7. This CDR3 contains 12 residues. Germline CDR1 SGHVS, CDR2 FQNEAQ.

CDR3 in DNA: TGTGCCAGCACCGACAGGGAGGTCGGCAATGAGCAGTTCTTC. It translates to CASTDREVGNEQFF. The chain employs TRBV6-5 and TRBJ2-1; a possible D gene is TRBD1 (7 bases). There are 14 residues in the CDR3. CDR1 and CDR2 (germline): MNHEY, SVGAGI. Trimming took 7 bases from V and 6 from J, leaving 16 bases between them.

The J gene is TRBJ1-3, the V gene TRBV7-9; D perhaps matches TRBD1 (5 bases). This CDR3 is built from 15 residues. Trimming left V 5 bases short and J 0 bases short, with 11 bases between. CDR1 is SEHNR and CDR2 is FQNEAQ in the germline V gene (reference sequence). The CDR3 loop reads CASSDRTLSGNTIYF. The CDR3 nucleotides are TGTGCCAGCAGCGACAGAACCCTCTCTGGAAACACCATATATTTT.

A few counts support this clone. This chain links TRBV28 with TRBJ2-7, with D unclear. This CDR3 contains 14 residues. Deletions cut 5 bases from V and 0 bases from J, with 11 bases between. Germline lookup yields CDR1 MDHEN and CDR2 SYDVKM. CDR3: CASSLLLISYEQYF. In nucleotides, the CDR3 is TGTGCCAGCAGTCTTCTCTTGATCTCCTACGAGCAGTACTTC.

V and J are TRBV28 and TRBJ2-3, with D maybe TRBD2 (6 bases). The CDR3 is made up of 16 amino acids. The germline gives CDR1 MDHEN, CDR2 SYDVKM. Trimming removed 1 base from V and 2 bases from J, with 13 bases in between. For the CDR3, the DNA is TGTGCCAGCAGTTTATCAGCACGGGGGATCACAGATACGCAGTATTTT. Translating it yields CASSLSARGITDTQYF.

The V gene is TRBV7-9, the J gene TRBJ2-3; D is ambiguous. V lost 5 bases and J 2 bases, leaving 8 bases between the germline ends. CDR3 length equals 13 residues. Germline V CDR1 and CDR2: SEHNR, FQNEAQ (reference sequence). CDR3 region: CASSQLVTDTQYF. The CDR3 DNA is TGTGCCAGCAGCCAGTTGGTCACAGATACGCAGTATTTT.

V is TRBV12-5 and J is TRBJ2-2; the match to TRBD2 covers 10 bases. Germline values: CDR1 LGHNT, CDR2 FRNRAP. With 0 bases clipped from V and 4 bases from J, the junction kept 5 bases outside the gene matches. There are 17 residues in the CDR3. The CDR3 here is CASGLVAGGLGTGELFF. CDR3 bases: TGTGCTAGTGGTTTGGTAGCGGGAGGGCTTGGCACCGGGGAGCTGTTTTTT.